The rows below give T cell receptor beta chains drawn from one sample of a study of yellow fever vaccine responses in identical twins. TCRdb re-called the RT-PCR reads with MiXCR, one entry per CDR3 protein. The data hold approximately 2,800 distinct CDR3 sequences, with just under 90% observed a single time. Here the sequenced sample was T cells from blood (PBMCs), unsorted or a sorted subset (not recorded which), taken before or after yellow fever vaccination (not recorded which). The source is a female donor who received the yellow fever vaccine. The CDR3 runs from the conserved cysteine through the conserved F or W. The order of the fields is V gene, clone size, D gene, J gene, CDR3 DNA, CDR3 protein. D genes are given only for firm matches. Only part of the rows carry a size: once, few, many, or a class if the clone is expanded.

>TRBV10-3|.|.|TRBJ1-2
TGTGCCATCAGTGAGTCGCGCGAAAGGGGCTACACCTTC
CAISESRERGYTF
>TRBV18|few|.|TRBJ1-5
TGTGCCAGCTCACCCGGGGTTAGCAATCAGCCCCAGCATTTT
CASSPGVSNQPQHF
>TRBV20-1|.|TRBD2|TRBJ2-1
TGCAGTGCTAGCGAGCGGGAGAAGAAGTATGAGCAGTTCTTC
CSASEREKKYEQFF
>TRBV2|.|.|TRBJ2-3
TGTGCCAGCAGTGAACGCCTCCGGGGAAACACGCAGTATTTT
CASSERLRGNTQYF
>TRBV28|.|TRBD1|TRBJ1-3
TGTGCCAGCAGTTTACAGGGGGCTAGTAAAGGAAACACCATATATTTT
CASSLQGASKGNTIYF
>TRBV18|.|.|TRBJ2-3
TGTGCCAGCTCGTCGGGCACAGATACGCAGTATTTT
CASSSGTDTQYF
>TRBV7-9|.|.|TRBJ2-6
TGTGCCAGCAGCCCGGGACGGGGGCTCTCTGGGGCCAACGTCCTGACTTTC
CASSPGRGLSGANVLTF
>TRBV28|.|.|TRBJ2-3
TGTGCCAGCAGTTTACTCAGCACAGATACGCAGTATTTT
CASSLLSTDTQYF
>TRBV5-1|.|.|TRBJ2-1
TGCGCCAGCAACCTGGATGGGGTTTTAGGTGAGCAGTTCTTC
CASNLDGVLGEQFF
>TRBV29-1|.|.|TRBJ2-1
TGCAGCGCCGGGCCTTGGGTGGGGTACAATGAGCAGTTCTTC
CSAGPWVGYNEQFF
>TRBV3-1|.|.|TRBJ2-4
TGTGCCAGCAGCACTGGGAGCCGAGGAGCCAAAAACATTCAGTACTTC
CASSTGSRGAKNIQYF
>TRBV15|.|TRBD1|TRBJ1-5
TGTGCCACCGGTACAGGGGGGAATAGCAATCAGCCCCAGCATTTT
CATGTGGNSNQPQHF
>TRBV10-1|.|.|TRBJ1-2
TGCGCCAGCAGTAACAGTGGGTATGGCTACACCTTC
CASSNSGYGYTF
>TRBV19|.|.|TRBJ2-3
TGTGCCAGTAGAACCGGACCGGAAAAAGATACGCAGTATTTT
CASRTGPEKDTQYF
>TRBV15|.|.|TRBJ1-6
TGTGCCACCCGGACTACTTATAATTCACCCCTCCACTTT
CATRTTYNSPLHF
>TRBV18|.|.|TRBJ2-2
TGTGCCAGCTCACCAGGGATGTCGAACACCGGGGAGCTGTTTTTT
CASSPGMSNTGELFF
>TRBV29-1|.|.|TRBJ1-1
TGCACCGTCGAGCGCGGCACTGAAGCTTTCTTT
CTVERGTEAFF
>TRBV19|.|.|TRBJ1-5
TGTGCCAGTACTAAGCCGATTTCCAATCAGCCCCAGCATTTT
CASTKPISNQPQHF
>TRBV10-3|.|.|TRBJ1-1
TGTGCCATCAGCCCGAGTGTGGTAGGGGCTTTCTTT
CAISPSVVGAFF
>TRBV29-1|once|.|TRBJ1-1
TGCAGCGTCGTCCGGAACACTGAAGCTTTCTTT
CSVVRNTEAFF
>TRBV6-2/TRBV6-3|.|.|TRBJ2-4
TGTGCCAGCAGTTACTCTTGGAACATTCAGTACTTC
CASSYSWNIQYF
>TRBV25-1|.|.|TRBJ2-1
TGTGCCAGCTCCGAGCTTGTAGGGGCCCTTGAGCAGTTCTTC
CASSELVGALEQFF
>TRBV20-1|.|.|TRBJ2-6
TGCAGTGCTAGAACACAGGGTTCGGGGGCCAACGTCCTGACTTTC
CSARTQGSGANVLTF
>TRBV10-3|.|.|TRBJ1-2
TGTGCCATCAGTGAGAAGACAGCCTTCTATGGCTACACCTTC
CAISEKTAFYGYTF
>TRBV10-3|.|.|TRBJ1-2
TGTGCCATCAGTGAGAGGGCAGGGGATGCCTATGGCTACACCTTC
CAISERAGDAYGYTF
>TRBV2|.|.|TRBJ2-3
TGTGCCAGCAGTAAAGGAGTACTCACAGATACGCAGTATTTT
CASSKGVLTDTQYF
>TRBV19|once|.|TRBJ1-1
TGTGCCAGTAGTCTCCCGAACACTGAAGCTTTCTTT
CASSLPNTEAFF
>TRBV29-1|.|TRBD1|TRBJ2-1
TGCAGCGCTGACAGGGGGTACAATGAGCAGTTCTTC
CSADRGYNEQFF
>TRBV5-1|.|TRBD1|TRBJ1-2
TGCGCGAAGCACCAGAACAAGACAAGGGACAGCTACTATGGCTACACCTTC
CAKHQNKTRDSYYGYTF
>TRBV29-1|.|.|TRBJ2-5
TGCAGCGTTTCCGGGGGAACAGGGAATCAAGAGACCCAGTACTTC
CSVSGGTGNQETQYF
>TRBV11-3|.|TRBD2|TRBJ2-1
TGTGCCAGCAGCCATAGCGGGCTGGCTTACAATGAGCAGTTCTTC
CASSHSGLAYNEQFF
>TRBV6-5|.|.|TRBJ1-2
TGTGCCAGCAGTTACTCGTACAGGGTGAACTATGGCTACACCTTC
CASSYSYRVNYGYTF
>TRBV20-1|.|TRBD1|TRBJ2-1
TGCAGTGCTAGGGACAGGGGGAGCTCCTACAATGAGCAGTTCTTC
CSARDRGSSYNEQFF
>TRBV5-1|once|.|TRBJ1-1
TGCGCCAGCAGCTGGGTTTCGGGGGGCACTGAAGCTTTCTTT
CASSWVSGGTEAFF
>TRBV29-1|.|.|TRBJ2-2
TGCAGCGTTGGAAAGTGGGGGCTCGGCACCGGGGAGCTGTTTTTT
CSVGKWGLGTGELFF
>TRBV20-1|.|.|TRBJ1-2
TGCAGTGCTAGTAGCGGGGGAGACGGGGGTGGCTACACCTTC
CSASSGGDGGGYTF
>TRBV15|.|.|TRBJ1-4
TGTGCCACCAGCAGGGAAGGGGGGGAAAAACTGTTTTTT
CATSREGGEKLFF
>TRBV28|.|.|TRBJ1-1
TGTGCCAGCAGTTCCGGGGGGCGCCTTGACACTGAAGCTTTCTTT
CASSSGGRLDTEAFF
>TRBV27|.|TRBD1|TRBJ2-1
TGTGCCAGCAGACGGACAGGGGGCTCCTACAATGAGCAGTTCTTC
CASRRTGGSYNEQFF
>TRBV29-1|few|TRBD2|TRBJ2-1
TGCAGCGCCCAAGACGCGGGAGTCTCCTACAATGAGCAGTTCTTC
CSAQDAGVSYNEQFF
>TRBV27|.|TRBD1|TRBJ1-5
TGTGCCAGCAGTTTATCCGGGACAGGGGTTCAGCCCCAGCATTTT
CASSLSGTGVQPQHF
>TRBV23-1|.|.|TRBJ1-2
TGCGCCAGCAGTCAGCCGGGACTGCCCTATGGCTACACCTTC
CASSQPGLPYGYTF
>TRBV24-1|.|.|TRBJ2-3
TGTGCCACCAGTGATTTGCAGGGGCCCACAGATACGCAGTATTTT
CATSDLQGPTDTQYF
>TRBV29-1|.|.|TRBJ2-1
TGCAGCTTTGGGGGGAATGAGCAGTTCTTC
CSFGGNEQFF
>TRBV12-3/TRBV12-4|once|.|TRBJ1-2
TGTGCCAGCAGTCCAACGGGACCGGCGTTTGGCTACACCTTC
CASSPTGPAFGYTF
>TRBV15|.|.|TRBJ2-6
TGTGCCACCAGCAGAGGGCTTACCCTCTCTGGGGCCAACGTCCTGACTTTC
CATSRGLTLSGANVLTF